These 23 T cell receptor beta chains share one sample of origin, sequenced in a study of T cells in Graves' hyperthyroidism and ophthalmopathy. TCR beta CDR3 sequences were amplified from RNA transcripts. TCR CDR3 underwent first-round RT-PCR with the HTBI primer set. TCRdb reprocessed the multiplex PCR reads via MiXCR and lists one record per CDR3 protein. This table holds just under 750,000 distinct CDR3 sequences, about a third found once. Sequencing input: blood. The origin of the receptors is a woman between 40 and 50 years old with Graves' hyperthyroidism.

V is TRBV2 and J is TRBJ2-5, with 7 bases aligning to TRBD1. This CDR3 is built from 14 residues. Germline CDR1 reads SNHLY; CDR2 reads FYNNEI. Losses at the gene ends were 4 bases for V and 5 bases for J; bases not matched to a gene: 7. The CDR3 DNA sequence: TGTGCCAGCAGTGTACAGGGGACGAGGGAGACCCAGTACTTC. The encoded protein is CASSVQGTRETQYF.

This chain joins TRBV24-1 and TRBJ1-5, with a tentative D call TRBD1 (5 bases). The CDR3 extends over 14 amino acids. CDR1 is KGHDR, CDR2 SFDVKD, per germline. The V end was cut by 7 bases, the J end by 3 bases, with 12 bases between. The CDR3 coding sequence is TGTGCCACCAGCGGCGGGACCGACAATCAGCCCCAGCATTTT. It is translated as CATSGGTDNQPQHF.

The chain uses TRBV12-3 or TRBV12-4 and TRBJ2-2, with 7 positions matching TRBD1. This CDR3 is 16 amino acids long. V lost 6 bases, J lost 3 bases, and 10 bases stayed unmatched. The CDR3 is CASSFETGAYTGELFF. CDR3 bases: TGTGCCAGCAGCTTCGAAACAGGGGCGTACACCGGGGAGCTGTTTTTT.

The chain joins TRBV6-2 or TRBV6-3 to TRBJ1-4; perhaps TRBD1 as D (5 bases). Germline lookup yields CDR1 MNHEY and CDR2 SVGEGT. The CDR3 sequence is 13 residues long. Trimming shortened V by 7 bases and J by 15 bases, and 21 bases separated the two germline ends. In DNA form, the CDR3 reads TGTGCCAGCACCCACCTCTGGGGCAGGACGATGTTTTTT. It encodes CASTHLWGRTMFF.

This clonotype was seen many times. This sequence joins TRBV25-1 and TRBJ1-4, with D unresolved. The CDR3 runs to 14 residues. Trimming stripped 5 bases from V and 4 bases from J, with 11 bases between. CDR1 is MGHDK and CDR2 is SYGVNS in the germline V gene. CDR3 sequence (DNA): TGTGCCAGCAGTAGAGGTCAGAATAATGAAAAACTGTTTTTT. Translating it yields CASSRGQNNEKLFF.

V gene TRBV7-9 combines with J gene TRBJ2-5; tentative D call: TRBD2 (5 bases). CDR3 length: 16 residues. Trimming stripped 5 bases from V and 1 base from J, with 17 bases between. Germline V CDR1 and CDR2: SEHNR, FQNEAQ (reference sequence). CDR3 in DNA: TGTGCCAGCAGCGGGAGTAGCGTGATTTTCCAAGAGACCCAGTACTTC. This sequence encodes CASSGSSVIFQETQYF. The full variable domain, with the rest looked up from reference TRBV7-9 and TRBJ2-5, is DTGVSQNPRHKITKRGQNVTFRCDPISEHNRLYWYRQTLGQGPEFLTYFQNEAQLEKSRLLSDRFSAERPKGSFSTLEIQRTEQGDSAMYLCASSGSSVIFQETQYFGPGTRLLVL.

The rearrangement uses TRBV7-9 and TRBJ1-5, with D uncertain. CDR1 and CDR2 from the germline V gene are SEHNR and FQNEAQ (reference sequence). The CDR3 is made up of 12 amino acids. With 5 bases removed from V and 14 bases from J, the gap between germline ends came to 16 bases. CDR3 nucleotides: TGTGCCAGCAGCCGCGTGCAGCACTACGAGCATTTT. Translation gives CASSRVQHYEHF.

The DNA of the CDR3 is TGTGCCAGCAGCTTAGACCGGGGGGCGAAGGCTTTCTTT. Translated: CASSLDRGAKAFF. The genes are TRBV11-1 and TRBJ1-1; D is perhaps TRBD1 (6 bases). The germline V gene encodes CDR1 SGHAT and CDR2 FQDESV (reference sequence). The CDR3 sequence is 13 residues long. The ends were cut back, 1 base at V and 11 bases at J, with 14 bases in the middle. The full variable domain, completed using reference TRBV11-1 and TRBJ1-1, is EAEVAQSPRYKITEKSQAVAFWCDPISGHATLYWYRQILGQGPELLVQFQDESVVDDSQLPKDRFSAERLKGVDSTLKIQPAELGDSAMYLCASSLDRGAKAFFGQGTRLTVV.

This clonotype was seen a handful of times. The V call is TRBV20-1, the J call TRBJ2-7; D remains ambiguous. Trimming stripped 4 bases from V and 3 bases from J, with 16 bases between. The germline gives CDR1 DFQATT, CDR2 SNEGSKA (reference sequence). The CDR3 extends over 14 amino acids. CDR3 bases: TGCAGTGCTACTGGGGTCGGCTCCATCTACGAGCAGTACTTC. It codes for CSATGVGSIYEQYF.

V usage is TRBV20-1 and J usage is TRBJ2-1; D may be TRBD2 (6 bases). V lost 2 bases, J lost 6 bases, and 17 bases lay in between. The CDR3 consists of 15 residues. Germline CDR1 reads DFQATT; CDR2 reads SNEGSKA (reference sequence). CDR3: CSARNNPGLTNEQFF. For the CDR3, the DNA is TGCAGTGCTAGAAACAATCCGGGACTTACCAATGAGCAGTTCTTC.

This clonotype occurred many times. The gene calls are TRBV7-9 and TRBJ1-3; D gene unclear. The V end was cut by 5 bases, the J end by 6 bases, with 14 bases between. Germline values: CDR1 SEHNR, CDR2 FQNEAQ (reference sequence). The length of the CDR3 is 14 residues. The CDR3 sequence is CASSLSSDVNTIYF. The CDR3 DNA reads as TGTGCCAGCAGCCTATCCTCAGACGTAAACACCATATATTTT.

J is TRBJ1-6 and V is TRBV7-2; tentatively, D is TRBD1 (6 bases). Germline lookup yields CDR1 SGHTA and CDR2 FQGNSA. The V and J ends lost 6 bases and 13 bases respectively, with 22 bases between them. The CDR3 is 15 residues long. In DNA form, the CDR3 reads TGTGCCAGCAGTCGAACACAGGGCCCCAATCAGCCCCTCCACTTT. Amino acid sequence: CASSRTQGPNQPLHF.

This clonotype was counted ten times or more. The genes are TRBV29-1 and TRBJ1-1; 8 nucleotides line up with TRBD1. The CDR3 has 13 amino acids. Germline lookup yields CDR1 SQVTM and CDR2 ANQGSEA. V shed 7 bases, J shed 1 base, and the junction held 5 bases outside the gene matches. CDR3 bases: TGCAGCGCTAGGGGGACAGGGAACACTGAAGCTTTCTTT. Its protein is CSARGTGNTEAFF.

This clonotype came up a few times. The V and J genes are TRBV2 and TRBJ1-6; 7 positions match TRBD1. Germline loops: CDR1 SNHLY, CDR2 FYNNEI. This CDR3 contains 17 residues. V shed 6 bases and J 4 bases; nucleotides not matched to a gene: 12. The CDR3 nucleotides read TGTGCCAGCAGACCTCAGAAGGACAGGCGGTATAATTCACCCCTCCACTTT. Protein sequence: CASRPQKDRRYNSPLHF.

This chain uses TRBV5-1 with TRBJ2-5; weak D call: TRBD2 (5 bases). The length of the CDR3 is 15 residues. V shed 7 bases and J shed 4 bases, with 20 bases lying between them. In germline, CDR1 is SGHRS, CDR2 YFSETQ. This CDR3 reads CASETGISEGETQYF. CDR3 nucleotide sequence: TGCGCCAGCGAAACCGGGATATCCGAGGGAGAGACCCAGTACTTC.

The rearrangement uses TRBV19 and TRBJ2-7, with TRBD2 identical over 9 bases. CDR1 and CDR2 from the germline V gene are LNHDA and SQIVND (reference sequence). After removal of 3 bases from V and 0 bases from J, the junction contained 9 bases not matched to a gene. The CDR3 is 17 residues long. CDR3 in amino acids: CASSIRLASGDSYEQYF. The CDR3 DNA follows: TGTGCCAGTAGTATTAGGTTGGCTAGCGGGGACTCCTACGAGCAGTACTTC.

This clonotype appeared many times. The chain combines TRBV5-4 with TRBJ2-5; D gene unclear. The CDR3 has 14 residues. V lost 3 bases to trimming and J lost 4 bases, with 13 bases between them. Germline CDR1 SGHNT, CDR2 YYREEE (reference sequence). CDR3 nucleotides: TGTGCCAGCAGCTCTGGGAACGGACGAGAGACCCAGTACTTC. Amino acids: CASSSGNGRETQYF.

On this clonotype: This is likely a read error, given that the CDR3 carries no conserved phenylalanine or tryptophan at its end. The chain links TRBV20-1 to TRBJ1-5, with D possibly TRBD1 on 6 matching bases. The V end was cut by 1 base, the J end by 9 bases, with 22 bases between. This CDR3 spans 16 amino acids. From germline, CDR1 is DFQATT and CDR2 SNEGSKA (reference sequence). The CDR3 nucleotides are TGCAGTGCTAGAGTGGGTCGTGGGGGCCCTGGTATGCCCCAGCATTCT. Its protein is CSARVGRGGPGMPQHS.

This clonotype was observed a few times. The rearrangement links TRBV18 to TRBJ1-2; no clear D gene. The germline gives CDR1 KGHSH, CDR2 LQKENI. The CDR3 loop spans 15 amino acids. Trimming removed 3 bases at V and 4 bases at J, with 15 bases between. The CDR3 bases are TGTGCCAGCTCACCTCAACCGGCAGGCCGCTATGGCTACACCTTC. Encoded protein: CASSPQPAGRYGYTF.

In its sample, this clonotype was seen a few times. The rearrangement joins TRBV7-3 to TRBJ2-7; perhaps D is TRBD1 or TRBD2 (5 bases each). The V end was cut by 9 bases, the J end by 0 bases, with 15 bases between. The germline V gene has CDR1 SGHTA and CDR2 FQGTGA. The CDR3 is 14 amino acids. The CDR3 DNA reads TGTGCCAGGCCCCTAGCTGACAGCTCCTACGAGCAGTACTTC. Its protein product is CARPLADSSYEQYF.

This clonotype showed up many times. The chain carries TRBV24-1 and TRBJ2-5; perhaps TRBD2 as D (5 bases). V lost 7 bases, J lost 1 base, and 9 bases lay in between. The CDR3 consists of 13 residues. In germline, CDR1 is KGHDR, CDR2 SFDVKD. The CDR3 protein is CATRRGSQETQYF. As DNA, the CDR3 is TGTGCCACCAGGCGAGGGTCCCAAGAGACCCAGTACTTC.

This clonotype was counted between two and nine times. This sequence joins TRBV4-3 and TRBJ1-6; TRBD1 is a possible D gene (5 bases). CDR3 size: 13 residues. V lost 3 bases and J lost 10, with 10 bases in between. CDR1 and CDR2 (germline): LGHNA, YSLEER. CDR3 region: CASSQGESSPLHF. CDR3 nucleotides: TGCGCCAGCAGCCAGGGGGAGAGCTCACCCCTCCACTTT.

This clonotype was seen a single time. The rearrangement joins TRBV19 to TRBJ1-2, with D maybe TRBD1 (5 bases). V was cut by 7 bases and J by 14 bases, with 20 bases left in between. Germline CDR1 LNHDA, CDR2 SQIVND (reference sequence). The CDR3 is 12 residues long. The CDR3 reads CASTDGPGGWTF. CDR3 in DNA: TGTGCCAGTACCGACGGGCCCGGGGGTTGGACCTTC.